The 13 T cell receptor beta chains below all came from one sample that was sequenced in a study of PD-1 blockade in mismatch repair-deficient tumors. Measured with immunoSEQ multiplex PCR; TCRdb has only the in-frame clones, and not every one. Altogether around 14,000 clones are present, 84% being singletons, with the ten largest covering 9.5% to 13%. Antigens for these TCRs are unknown. The time point denotes: roughly 11-day in vitro stimulation with candidate neoantigen peptide 5. The sequences come from cells cultured in vitro, collected from a patient treated with pembrolizumab. The receptors originated from an adult with mismatch repair-deficient cancer.

V gene TRBV18 combines with J gene TRBJ1-3, with D possibly TRBD1 on 6 matching bases. The CDR3 has 15 residues. V dropped 3 bases and J dropped 2 bases, with 11 bases sitting between them. The V gene's germline CDR1 is KGHSH and CDR2 LQKENI. The CDR3 loop is CASSPSAGAGNTIYF. As DNA, the CDR3 is TGTGCCAGCTCACCCTCGGCAGGGGCTGGAAACACCATATATTTT.

The chain has TRBV5-6 and TRBJ2-5, with TRBD1 matching over 8 bases. The length of the CDR3 is 15 residues. CDR1 SGHDT and CDR2 YYEEEE come from the germline V gene. Trimming at V came to 4 bases and at J to 7 bases, leaving 12 bases not matched to a gene. CDR3 region: CASSPFRDRFLTQYF. CDR3 bases: TGTGCCAGCAGCCCATTCCGGGACAGGTTTTTGACCCAGTACTTC.

This clone is medium-sized by share. The V call is TRBV14, the J call TRBJ2-7; D perhaps matches TRBD2 (5 bases). V dropped 0 bases and J dropped 3 bases, with 15 bases sitting between them. The CDR3 has 16 amino acids. The germline V gene encodes CDR1 SGHDN and CDR2 FVKESK. In DNA form, the CDR3 reads TGTGCCAGCAGCCAAGATACCGAGGGAGAGGACTACGAGCAGTACTTC. This encodes CASSQDTEGEDYEQYF.

The chain combines TRBV11-3 with TRBJ2-7; no definite D call. This CDR3 comprises 13 residues. In germline, CDR1 is SGHNT, CDR2 YENEEA. V lost 4 bases, J lost 2 bases, and 9 bases lay in between. This CDR3 is CASSSPQAYEQYF. In DNA, the CDR3 is TGTGCCAGCAGCTCCCCCCAAGCCTACGAGCAGTACTTC. Full variable domain (outside the CDR3, taken from reference TRBV11-3 and TRBJ2-7): EAGVVQSPRYKIIEKKQPVAFWCNPISGHNTLYWYLQNLGQGPELLIRYENEEAVDDSQLPKDRFSAERLKGVDSTLKIQPAELGDSAVYLCASSSPQAYEQYFGPGTRLTVT.

This clone was seen more than once but under ten times. CDR3 sequence: CAIESTEAFF. The CDR3 nucleotides read TGTGCCATCGAGTCTACTGAAGCTTTCTTT. V and J are TRBV28 and TRBJ1-1; D gene ambiguous. V lost 10 bases and J 5 bases, leaving 8 bases between the germline ends. CDR1 MDHEN and CDR2 SYDVKM come from the germline V gene. This CDR3 contains 10 residues.

This chain joins TRBV6-1 and TRBJ2-2, with TRBD1 identical over 9 bases. The germline V gene has CDR1 MNHNS and CDR2 SASEGT. The CDR3 contains 16 residues. V trimming: 2 bases; J trimming: 4 bases; junction bases outside the gene matches: 5. In nucleotides, the CDR3 is TGTGCCAGCAGTGAAAGATGGGACAGGGCCACCGGGGAGCTGTTTTTT. It specifies CASSERWDRATGELFF.

The genes are TRBV2 and TRBJ2-5; 9 bases line up with TRBD2. This CDR3 contains 17 residues. Trimming removed 6 bases from V and 0 bases from J; junction bases left unmatched: 11. Germline CDR1 reads SNHLY; CDR2 reads FYNNEI. The DNA for the CDR3 is TGTGCCAGCAGAACGGTGGATCTAGCGGGATACCAAGAGACCCAGTACTTC. It encodes CASRTVDLAGYQETQYF. Variable domain in full (rest from reference TRBV2 and TRBJ2-5): EPEVTQTPSHQVTQMGQEVILRCVPISNHLYFYWYRQILGQKVEFLVSFYNNEISEKSEIFDDQFSVERPDGSNFTLKIRSTKLEDSAMYFCASRTVDLAGYQETQYFGPGTRLLVL.

The rearrangement joins TRBV11-3 to TRBJ2-1, with D perhaps matching TRBD1 or TRBD2 (5 bases each). The CDR3 length is 13 residues. From germline, CDR1 is SGHNT and CDR2 YENEEA. V lost 2 bases and J 6 bases, leaving 8 bases between the germline ends. The CDR3 DNA reads as TGTGCCAGCAGCTTAAGAGGGGTCAATGAGCAGTTCTTC. It is translated as CASSLRGVNEQFF.

The genes are TRBV6-6 and TRBJ1-2; D may be TRBD1 (5 bases). V lost 0 bases and J lost 7, with 15 bases in between. Per germline, CDR1 MNHNY and CDR2 SVGAGI (reference sequence). The CDR3 is 15 residues long. In DNA, the CDR3 is TGTGCCAGCAGTTACTCGACAGAGCCCGGAGGTGGCTACACCTTC. Encoded protein: CASSYSTEPGGGYTF.

This chain connects TRBV10-1 to TRBJ2-7, with a tentative D call TRBD1 (5 bases). Trimming took 4 bases from V and 2 from J, leaving 12 bases between them. This CDR3 is 14 amino acids long. Per the germline V gene, CDR1 is WNHNN and CDR2 is SYGVQD (reference sequence). In nucleotides, the CDR3 is TGCGCCAGCAGTGGGACATCGTTCCCCTACGAGCAGTACTTC. Its translation is CASSGTSFPYEQYF.

The chain joins TRBV6-1 to TRBJ2-1; D perhaps matches TRBD2 (6 bases). The CDR3 sequence is 15 residues long. V lost 5 bases to trimming and J lost 7 bases, with 18 bases between them. Looked up from germline, CDR1 is MNHNS and CDR2 is SASEGT. The CDR3 here is CASSSGYHRGNEQFF. The CDR3, as DNA: TGTGCCAGCAGTTCCGGCTACCACCGGGGGAATGAGCAGTTCTTC.

The chain links TRBV30 to TRBJ1-5; D not certain. Per germline, CDR1 GTSNPN and CDR2 SVGIG (reference sequence). The CDR3 runs to 13 residues. Trimming took 4 bases from V and 0 from J, leaving 7 bases between them. CDR3 DNA sequence: TGTGCCTGGAATCGGGGTAGCAATCAGCCCCAGCATTTT. The encoded protein is CAWNRGSNQPQHF. Drawing the rest from reference TRBV30 and TRBJ1-5, the complete variable domain is SQTIHQWPATLVQPVGSPLSLECTVEGTSNPNLYWYRQAAGRGLQLLFYSVGIGQISSEVPQNLSASRPQDRQFILSSKKLLLSDSGFYLCAWNRGSNQPQHFGDGTRLSIL.

This clone was detected a few times. The chain has TRBV30 and TRBJ2-3; 11 nucleotides match TRBD2. CDR1 and CDR2 (germline): GTSNPN, SVGIG (reference sequence). With 7 bases clipped from V and 2 bases from J, the junction kept 5 bases outside the gene matches. The CDR3 spans 14 residues. CDR3 residues: CASPLAGVTDTQYF. The CDR3 coding sequence is TGTGCCTCCCCACTAGCGGGAGTCACAGATACGCAGTATTTT.